The table lists the clone carrying this TCR beta chain with a count of one. Its specificity is unknown. This specimen belongs to a study of cytomegalovirus exposure and HLA in healthy donors. Whole-study context: The 120 validation repertoires, a later analysis reported, used the same platform as the 666 first-cohort repertoires.

The CDR3 spans 15 residues. Trimming took off 0 bases at V and 8 bases at J, with 14 bases between the two ends. The germline V gene encodes CDR1 SGHRS and CDR2 YFSETQ. Study-level findings and limits: For cytomegalovirus status, the classifier reportedly gave diagnoses with high specificity and sensitivity. The study listed roughly 160 cytomegalovirus-associated TCR beta chains. That first-cohort TCR clusters tended to co-occur in the approximately 110 validation repertoires was found in a later analysis.

TCRdb keeps only in-frame clones here, not all; method: immunoSEQ multiplex PCR. The data hold 120,000 or so clones, with roughly 95% observed a single time. Sequenced: PBMCs. This sequence joins TRBV5-1 and TRBJ1-4; D unclear. The sequence was obtained from a man aged 18 to 35 in good health and CMV-seronegative. The CDR3 loop reads CASSLGTSSGEKLFF. For the CDR3, the DNA is TGCGCCAGCAGCTTGGGAACGAGTTCGGGGGAAAAACTGTTTTTT. The entire variable domain, with the rest obtained from reference TRBV5-1 and TRBJ1-4, is as follows: KAGVTQTPRYLIKTRGQQVTLSCSPISGHRSVSWYQQTPGQGLQFLFEYFSETQRNKGNFPGRFSGRQFSNSRSEMNVSTLELGDSALYLCASSLGTSSGEKLFFGSGTQLSVL.